This T cell receptor beta chain was recovered during a study of control samples from healthy donors and cancer patients. The germline V and J ends were trimmed by 3 bases and 4 bases, with 3 bases remaining between them. This CDR3 is built from 12 residues. Sequencing used immunoSEQ multiplex PCR; TCRdb keeps in-frame clones, though not all of them. The sample has about 170,000 clones, roughly 93% seen once; the top ten hold over 4%. The J gene is TRBJ1-4, the V gene TRBV12-3 or TRBV12-4; D unclear. Sequencing was carried out using blood. The receptor was isolated from a woman between 55 and 75 years old in good health. DNA of the CDR3: TGTGCCAGCAGTTTGATTAATGAAAAACTGTTTTTT. It codes for CASSLINEKLFF.